One TCR beta chain is described in this entry. This clone appeared once. The antigen this receptor binds is unknown. Base qualities are not at hand, and no much larger clone is one base apart. The CDR3 starts with the cysteine, ends with the phenylalanine, and has 13 residues. The entry retains the CDR3 DNA only, 39 bases that are in frame from base 1. V is shortened by 3 bases, J by 5 bases, and the region joining them spans 8 bases. According to the germline V gene (reference sequence), CDR1 reads LGHDT and CDR2 reads YNNKEL. Collaborating institutions collected whole blood in K2EDTA tubes following their own protocols. For TCRbeta analysis, collaborator samples were shipped as frozen whole blood, as isolated PBMCs, or as DNA extracted from either sample type. This sample was included in a study of blood T cell repertoires in COVID-19 (dated by TCRdb to about 2020). Study-wide context: Collaborator samples came from the United States, Italy and Spain and covered acute and convalescent phases of COVID-19. The samples were drawn from the first 160 participants of the ongoing ImmuneRACE study and from 1,254 subjects provided by 6 global collaborators. The repertoires were made available in a free public database intended to serve as a resource for research on the immune response to SARS-CoV-2. The sample metadata nearly always contained a de-identified subject ID, COVID-19 status, age in years and sex. The prospective study material was composed of cDNA or gDNA derived from T cells, B-cell-depleted T cells, or PBMCs. The dataset comprised deeply sampled blood TCRbeta repertoires from subjects exposed to, actively infected with, or recovered from COVID-19. Where HLA class I and class II types were available, the types were taken from metadata supplied by the sample provider, not from assay-based typing. The research as a whole found: Clinical and demographic metadata were provided uncurated, with the amount varying by source and participant.

TCRbeta CDR3 regions were amplified from genomic DNA by means of the immunoSEQ Assay, a bias-controlled multiplex PCR. Concerning the study's data processing: The number of nucleated cells in each sample was estimated by amplification of reference gene primers within the assay. To quantify the absolute abundance of each unique TCRbeta CDR3 rearrangement, sequence reads were collapsed and filtered. For each sample, productive Simpson clonality was calculated by taking the square root of Simpson's diversity index across productive rearrangements. TCRdb took over this immuneACCESS table, retaining in-frame rearrangements with V and J assigned. Such tables are incomplete; in checked studies, under half of the missing clones stem from an unresolved V gene, and the remainder is unexplained. That table is the source of V, J and clone size, and D and trimming were worked out from the DNA. The sample includes 250,000 to 300,000 clones, with 70% to 85% observed a single time. Together, the top ten hold more than 2.5% of the sample.

Recombination connected TRBV3-1 (or the pseudogene TRBV3-2) to TRBJ1-5; the D segment cannot be called with confidence. The receptor was isolated from a woman older than 75 with acute or convalescent COVID-19. Sequencing used peripheral blood. The CDR3 loop reads CASSHGPYQPQHF. The DNA sequence reads TGTGCCAGCAGCCATGGGCCCTATCAGCCCCAGCATTTT.